The T cell receptor beta chain described here comes from a study of blood T cell repertoires in COVID-19. About the research overall: There were acute and convalescent COVID-19 samples, and they came from the United States, Italy and Spain. PBMCs, B-cell-depleted T cells, or T cells provided the cDNA or gDNA that made up the material.

Germline CDR1 and CDR2: LNHDA and SQIVND (reference sequence). The CDR3 length is 15 residues. V lost 3 bases, J lost 5 bases, and 14 bases lay in between. Original analysis: Using reference gene primer amplification, nucleated cell counts were estimated. The table came from immunoSEQ multiplex PCR; TCRdb's copy has only in-frame clones and leaves some out. V and J calls and clone size are as listed in that table; D and trimming were resolved from the DNA. The sample holds some 77,000 clones, about 82% seen once. J is TRBJ1-5 and V is TRBV19; weak D call: TRBD1 (5 bases). This clonotype was sampled from a woman aged 60 to 75 with acute or convalescent COVID-19. The sample taken for sequencing was peripheral blood. The CDR3 spells CASSMSRVSHQPQHF. The CDR3 region has the DNA TGTGCCAGTAGTATGTCCAGGGTAAGCCATCAGCCCCAGCATTTT.